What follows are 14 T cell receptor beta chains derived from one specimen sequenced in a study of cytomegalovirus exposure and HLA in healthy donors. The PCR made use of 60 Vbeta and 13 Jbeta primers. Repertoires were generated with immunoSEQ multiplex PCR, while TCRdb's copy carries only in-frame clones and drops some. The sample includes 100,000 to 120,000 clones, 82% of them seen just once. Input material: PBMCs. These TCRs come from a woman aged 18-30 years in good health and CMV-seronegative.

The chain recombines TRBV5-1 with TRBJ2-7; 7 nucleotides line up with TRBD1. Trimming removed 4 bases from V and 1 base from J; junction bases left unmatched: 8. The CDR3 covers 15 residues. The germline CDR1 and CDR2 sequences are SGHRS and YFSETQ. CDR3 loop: CASSPGQTSSYEQYF. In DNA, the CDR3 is TGCGCCAGCAGCCCGGGACAGACCTCGTCCTACGAGCAGTACTTC.

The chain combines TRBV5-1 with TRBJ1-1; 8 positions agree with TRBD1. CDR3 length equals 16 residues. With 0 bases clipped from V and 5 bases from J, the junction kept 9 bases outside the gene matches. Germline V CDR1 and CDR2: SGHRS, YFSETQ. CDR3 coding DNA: TGCGCCAGCAGCTTGGAGCTCTTGACAGGGGCGACTGAAGCTTTCTTT. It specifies CASSLELLTGATEAFF.

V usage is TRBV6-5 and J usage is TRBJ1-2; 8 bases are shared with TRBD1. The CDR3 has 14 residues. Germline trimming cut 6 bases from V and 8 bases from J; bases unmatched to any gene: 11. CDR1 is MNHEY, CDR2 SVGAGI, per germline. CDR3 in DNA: TGTGCCAGCAGGAAGACAGGGGCTATGGGGGGCTACACCTTC. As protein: CASRKTGAMGGYTF.

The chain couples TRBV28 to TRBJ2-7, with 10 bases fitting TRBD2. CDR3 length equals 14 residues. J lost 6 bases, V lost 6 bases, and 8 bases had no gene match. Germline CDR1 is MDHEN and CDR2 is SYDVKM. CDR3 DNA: TGTGCCAGCAGGTCAAGCGGGAGGGTTTCCGAGCAGTACTTC. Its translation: CASRSSGRVSEQYF.

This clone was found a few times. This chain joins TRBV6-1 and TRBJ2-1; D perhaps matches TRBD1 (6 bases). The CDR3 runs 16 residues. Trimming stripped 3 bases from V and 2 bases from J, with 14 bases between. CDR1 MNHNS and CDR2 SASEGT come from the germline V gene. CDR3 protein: CASSEAGTNAYNEQFF. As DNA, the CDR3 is TGTGCCAGCAGTGAGGCCGGGACAAACGCCTACAATGAGCAGTTCTTC.

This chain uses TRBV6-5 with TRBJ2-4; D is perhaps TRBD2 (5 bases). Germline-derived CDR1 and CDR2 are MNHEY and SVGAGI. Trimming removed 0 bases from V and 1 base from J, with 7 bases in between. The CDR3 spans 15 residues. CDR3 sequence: CASSYSRGAKNIQYF. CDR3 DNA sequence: TGTGCCAGCAGTTACTCGCGAGGGGCCAAAAACATTCAGTACTTC.

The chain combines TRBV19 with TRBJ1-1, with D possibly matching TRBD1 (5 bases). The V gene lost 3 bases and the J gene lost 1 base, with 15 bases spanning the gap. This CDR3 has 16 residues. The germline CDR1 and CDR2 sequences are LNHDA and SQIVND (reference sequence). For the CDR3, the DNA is TGTGCCAGTAGTATGTTCGTAGTACAGGCGAACACTGAAGCTTTCTTT. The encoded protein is CASSMFVVQANTEAFF.

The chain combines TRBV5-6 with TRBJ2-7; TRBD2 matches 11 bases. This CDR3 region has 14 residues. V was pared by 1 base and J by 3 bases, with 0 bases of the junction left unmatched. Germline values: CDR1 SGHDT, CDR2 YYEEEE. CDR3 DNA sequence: TGTGCCAGCAGCTTGCTAGCGGGAGGCTACGAGCAGTACTTC. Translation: CASSLLAGGYEQYF. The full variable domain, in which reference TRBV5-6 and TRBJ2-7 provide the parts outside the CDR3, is DAGVTQSPTHLIKTRGQQVTLRCSPKSGHDTVSWYQQALGQGPQFIFQYYEEEERQRGNFPDRFSGHQFPNYSSELNVNALLLGDSALYLCASSLLAGGYEQYFGPGTRLTVT.

The CDR3 region is CASSTGNRNIQYF. The CDR3 DNA reads as TGTGCCAGCAGTACAGGGAACCGAAACATTCAGTACTTC. The chain links TRBV6-5 to TRBJ2-4; the D gene is possibly TRBD1 (6 bases). In germline, CDR1 is MNHEY, CDR2 SVGAGI. The V end was cut by 5 bases, the J end by 6 bases, with 11 bases between. This CDR3 is 13 amino acids long.

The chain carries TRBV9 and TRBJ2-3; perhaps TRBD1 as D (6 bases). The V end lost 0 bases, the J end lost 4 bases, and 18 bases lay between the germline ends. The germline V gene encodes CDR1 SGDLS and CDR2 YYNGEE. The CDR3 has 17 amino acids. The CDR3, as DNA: TGTGCCAGCAGCGTAGCTAGGACAGTCCTAAGTCCAGATACGCAGTATTTT. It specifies CASSVARTVLSPDTQYF.

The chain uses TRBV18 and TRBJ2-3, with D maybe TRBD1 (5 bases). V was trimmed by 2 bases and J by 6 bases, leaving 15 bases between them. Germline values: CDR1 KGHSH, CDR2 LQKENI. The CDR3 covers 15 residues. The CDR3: CASSPNRRGADTQYF. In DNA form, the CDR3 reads TGTGCCAGCTCACCAAACAGGAGAGGAGCGGATACGCAGTATTTT.

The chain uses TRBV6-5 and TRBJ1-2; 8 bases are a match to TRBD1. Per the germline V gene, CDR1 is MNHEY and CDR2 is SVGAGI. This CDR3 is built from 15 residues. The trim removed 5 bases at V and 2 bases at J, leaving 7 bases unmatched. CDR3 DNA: TGTGCCAGCAGTCCCGGACAGGGAAGGAACTATGGCTACACCTTC. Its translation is CASSPGQGRNYGYTF.

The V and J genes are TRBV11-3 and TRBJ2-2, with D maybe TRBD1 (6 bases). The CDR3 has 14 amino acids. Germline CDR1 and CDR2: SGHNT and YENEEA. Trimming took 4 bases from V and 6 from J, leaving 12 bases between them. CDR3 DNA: TGTGCCAGCAGCTCATACAGGGCCCCCGGGGAGCTGTTTTTT. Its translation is CASSSYRAPGELFF.

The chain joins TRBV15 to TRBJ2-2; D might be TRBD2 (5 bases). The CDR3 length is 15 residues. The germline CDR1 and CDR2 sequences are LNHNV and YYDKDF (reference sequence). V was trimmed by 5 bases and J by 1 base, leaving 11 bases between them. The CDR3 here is CATSARRGNTGELFF. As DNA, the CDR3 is TGTGCCACCAGCGCTCGCCGGGGGAACACCGGGGAGCTGTTTTTT.